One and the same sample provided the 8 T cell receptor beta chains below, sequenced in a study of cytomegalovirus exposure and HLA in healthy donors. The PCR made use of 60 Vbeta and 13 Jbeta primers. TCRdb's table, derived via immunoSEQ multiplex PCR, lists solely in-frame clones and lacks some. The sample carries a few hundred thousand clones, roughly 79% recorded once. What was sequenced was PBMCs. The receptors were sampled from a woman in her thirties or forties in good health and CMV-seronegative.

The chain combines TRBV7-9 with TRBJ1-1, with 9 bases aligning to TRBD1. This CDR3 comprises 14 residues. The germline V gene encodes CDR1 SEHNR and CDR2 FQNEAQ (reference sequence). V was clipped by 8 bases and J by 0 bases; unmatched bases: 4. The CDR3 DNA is TGTGCCAGCGAGGGACAGGGCATGAACACTGAAGCTTTCTTT. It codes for CASEGQGMNTEAFF.

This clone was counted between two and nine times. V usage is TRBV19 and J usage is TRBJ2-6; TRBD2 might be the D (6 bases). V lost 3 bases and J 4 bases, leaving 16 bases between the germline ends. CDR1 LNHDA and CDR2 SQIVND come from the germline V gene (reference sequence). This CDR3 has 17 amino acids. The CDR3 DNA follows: TGTGCCAGTAGTATGAGGGGAGGAGGGCTCGGGGCCAACGTCCTGACTTTC. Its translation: CASSMRGGGLGANVLTF.

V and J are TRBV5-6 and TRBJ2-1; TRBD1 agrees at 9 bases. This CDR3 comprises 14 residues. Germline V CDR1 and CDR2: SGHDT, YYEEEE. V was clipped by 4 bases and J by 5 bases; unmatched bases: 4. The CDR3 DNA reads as TGTGCCAGCAGCGCGGGACAGGGCCACAATGAGCAGTTCTTC. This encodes CASSAGQGHNEQFF.

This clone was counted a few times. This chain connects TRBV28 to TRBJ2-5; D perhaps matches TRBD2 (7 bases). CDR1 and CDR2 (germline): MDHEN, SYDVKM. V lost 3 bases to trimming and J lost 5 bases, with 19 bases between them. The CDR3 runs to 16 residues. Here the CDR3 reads CASSFGGGPGNETQYF. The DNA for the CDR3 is TGTGCCAGCAGTTTTGGGGGGGGCCCGGGGAACGAGACCCAGTACTTC. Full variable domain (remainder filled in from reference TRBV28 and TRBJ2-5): DVKVTQSSRYLVKRTGEKVFLECVQDMDHENMFWYRQDPGLGLRLIYFSYDVKMKEKGDIPEGYSVSREKKERFSLILESASTNQTSMYLCASSFGGGPGNETQYFGPGTRLLVL.

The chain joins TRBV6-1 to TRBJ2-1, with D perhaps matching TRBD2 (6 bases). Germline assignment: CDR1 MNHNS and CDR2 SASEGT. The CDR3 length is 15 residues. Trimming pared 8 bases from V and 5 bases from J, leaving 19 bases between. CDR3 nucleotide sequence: TGTGCCAGCGCTTGGTTAGCGGAACTGAACAATGAGCAGTTCTTC. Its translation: CASAWLAELNNEQFF.

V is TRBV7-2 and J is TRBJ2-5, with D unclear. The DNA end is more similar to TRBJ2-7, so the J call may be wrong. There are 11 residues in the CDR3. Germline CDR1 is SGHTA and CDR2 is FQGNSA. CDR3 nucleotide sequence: TGTGCCAGCAGCTTAAGCCACGAGCAGTACTTC. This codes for CASSLSHEQYF.

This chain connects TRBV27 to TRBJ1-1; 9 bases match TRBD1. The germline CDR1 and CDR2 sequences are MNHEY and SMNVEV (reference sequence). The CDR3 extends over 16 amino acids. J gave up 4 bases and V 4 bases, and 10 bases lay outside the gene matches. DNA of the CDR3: TGTGCCAGCAGTTCAACCACCGGGACAGGGCCCACTGAAGCTTTCTTT. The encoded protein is CASSSTTGTGPTEAFF.

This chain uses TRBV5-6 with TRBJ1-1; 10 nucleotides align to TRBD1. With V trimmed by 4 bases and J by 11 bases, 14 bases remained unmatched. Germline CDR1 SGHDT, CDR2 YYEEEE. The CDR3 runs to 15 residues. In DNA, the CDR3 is TGTGCCAGCAGCACTCGGGACAGGGGACCTTCGTGGGCTTTCTTT. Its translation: CASSTRDRGPSWAFF.